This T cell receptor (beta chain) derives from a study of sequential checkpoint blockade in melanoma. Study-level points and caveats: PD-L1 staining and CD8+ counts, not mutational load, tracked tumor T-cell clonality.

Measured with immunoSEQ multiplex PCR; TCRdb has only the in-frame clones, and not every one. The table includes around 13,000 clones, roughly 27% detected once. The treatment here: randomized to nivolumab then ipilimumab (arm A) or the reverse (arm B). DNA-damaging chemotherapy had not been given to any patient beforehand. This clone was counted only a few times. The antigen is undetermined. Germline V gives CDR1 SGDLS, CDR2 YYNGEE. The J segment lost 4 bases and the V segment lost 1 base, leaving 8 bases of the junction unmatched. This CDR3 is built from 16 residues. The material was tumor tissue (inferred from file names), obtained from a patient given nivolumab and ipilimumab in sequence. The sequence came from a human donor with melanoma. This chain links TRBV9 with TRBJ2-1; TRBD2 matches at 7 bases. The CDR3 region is CASSVRAAGLYNEQFF. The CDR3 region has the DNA TGTGCCAGCAGCGTAAGGGCAGCGGGACTATACAATGAGCAGTTCTTC.